The 10 T cell receptor beta chains listed next were all sequenced from one sample in a study of T cell changes during pregnancy in multiple sclerosis. This table comes from immunoSEQ multiplex PCR, and its TCRdb copy is limited to in-frame clones, with some not included. The sample carries roughly 40,000 clones, about 92% recorded once. The sample here was CD8+ T cells from peripheral blood mononuclear cells, taken in the first trimester of pregnancy. The receptor source for this set is a female donor with multiple sclerosis, enrolled in a pregnancy study.

The J gene is TRBJ2-1, the V gene TRBV27; TRBD1 might be the D (7 bases). This CDR3 has 17 residues. Germline V gives CDR1 MNHEY, CDR2 SMNVEV (reference sequence). Trimming left V 6 bases short and J 6 bases short, with 24 bases between. The chain's CDR3 is CASRGGPGVLAPNEQFF. CDR3 nucleotides: TGTGCCAGCAGAGGGGGCCCCGGAGTACTAGCACCCAATGAGCAGTTCTTC.

CDR3 nucleotides: TGTGCCAGCAGTGAAGCGCGGACAGGGGGCGCCGATGGCTACACCTTC. This sequence encodes CASSEARTGGADGYTF. J is TRBJ1-2 and V is TRBV6-1; 11 bases agree with TRBD1. The V segment lost 0 bases and the J segment 6 bases; nucleotides outside the gene matches: 6. This CDR3 is built from 16 residues. Looked up from germline, CDR1 is MNHNS and CDR2 is SASEGT.

Written as DNA, the CDR3 is TGTGCCAGCAGCTTGGGAGGGGGTCTGTATTTT. Encoded protein: CASSLGGGLYF. This sequence joins TRBV5-8 and TRBJ2-3, with D maybe TRBD1 (6 bases). The germline gives CDR1 SGHTS, CDR2 YDEGEE. The CDR3 totals 11 residues. V gave up 0 bases and J gave up 14 bases, with 10 bases separating them.

The V call is TRBV18, the J call TRBJ1-4; D possibly corresponds to TRBD1 (6 bases). Germline V gene lookup returns CDR1 KGHSH and CDR2 LQKENI. The V gene lost 0 bases and the J gene lost 0 bases, with 20 bases spanning the gap. This CDR3 has 20 amino acids. The CDR3: CASSPPPGGPSPPTNEKLFF. CDR3 nucleotide sequence: TGTGCCAGCTCACCACCCCCGGGGGGGCCCTCCCCCCCAACTAATGAAAAACTGTTTTTT.

The V call is TRBV5-1, the J call TRBJ1-3, with TRBD1 matching over 8 bases. V shed 1 base, J shed 4 bases, and the junction held 10 bases outside the gene matches. The CDR3 extends over 17 amino acids. Germline lookup yields CDR1 SGHRS and CDR2 YFSETQ. The CDR3 DNA reads TGCGCCAGCAGCTTGCGGGGCACAGGGGGTTCCGGAAACACCATATATTTT. It translates to CASSLRGTGGSGNTIYF.

V gene TRBV27 combines with J gene TRBJ2-2; TRBD2 matches at 7 bases. The germline V gene encodes CDR1 MNHEY and CDR2 SMNVEV (reference sequence). V lost 2 bases and J lost 7; bases outside the gene matches: 4. This CDR3 spans 14 amino acids. Here the CDR3 DNA reads TGTGCCAGCAGTTTAGGCGGGGGAGGCGGGGAGCTGTTTTTT. Amino acids: CASSLGGGGGELFF.

The rearrangement joins TRBV11-2 to TRBJ2-1; 8 bases are shared with TRBD1. The CDR3 spans 14 residues. Germline V CDR1 and CDR2: SGHAT, FQNNGV. The V gene end was trimmed by 2 bases and the J gene end by 10 bases; junction bases not matched to a gene: 7. The CDR3 DNA sequence: TGTGCCAGCAGCTTATCCAAGACAGGGGAAGAGCAGTTCTTC. Protein product: CASSLSKTGEEQFF.

The sample holds one count of this clone. The chain is built from TRBV7-2 and TRBJ2-7, with D maybe TRBD1 (5 bases). This CDR3 has 13 residues. The germline V gene has CDR1 SGHTA and CDR2 FQGNSA. V was cut by 2 bases and J by 3 bases, with 8 bases left in between. CDR3: CASSLTQGYEQYF. The CDR3 bases are TGTGCCAGCAGCTTAACCCAGGGCTACGAGCAGTACTTC.

This chain uses TRBV2 with TRBJ2-5, with TRBD2 matching over 8 bases. This CDR3 is built from 16 residues. With 9 bases clipped from V and 7 bases from J, the junction kept 19 bases outside the gene matches. The V gene's germline CDR1 is SNHLY and CDR2 FYNNEI. The CDR3 loop is CASTENGGGGPGTQYF. DNA of the CDR3: TGTGCCAGTACCGAAAACGGAGGCGGGGGGCCAGGGACCCAGTACTTC.

This clone showed up just once. The V call is TRBV4-2, the J call TRBJ2-7, with D tentatively TRBD2 (6 bases). From germline, CDR1 is LGHNA and CDR2 YNFKEQ. Trimming left V 1 base short and J 7 bases short, with 17 bases between. The CDR3 loop spans 15 amino acids. The CDR3 sequence: CASSQGSEGWGEQYF. In DNA form, the CDR3 reads TGTGCCAGCAGCCAAGGCTCGGAGGGATGGGGTGAGCAGTACTTC.